The 2 T cell receptor beta chains presented below share a single source sample, sequenced in a study of blood T cell repertoires in COVID-19 (TCRdb year 2020). The library relied on the immunoSEQ multiplex PCR assay. TCRdb holds this immuneACCESS table with in-frame rearrangements only. Some clones are missing; in checked studies, unresolved V genes explain under half, and the rest has no known cause. This sample has 60,000 to 70,000 clones in its table, and about nine tenths of those were observed once. The top ten constitute approximately 4.4% of the sample. Material: peripheral blood. Receptors were obtained from a man between 50 and 59 years old with active COVID-19.

The CDR3 is CASSWTGSSYNSPLHF. CDR3 DNA: TGTGCCAGTAGCTGGACAGGGAGCTCCTATAATTCACCCCTCCACTTT. The chain carries TRBV19 and TRBJ1-6; 8 nucleotides line up with TRBD1. Germline V CDR1 and CDR2: LNHDA, SQIVND (reference sequence). CDR3 size: 16 residues. V lost 6 bases and J lost 0; bases outside the gene matches: 4.

This chain joins TRBV7-3 and TRBJ2-7, with D tentatively TRBD1 (7 bases). Germline CDR1 and CDR2: SGHTA and FQGTGA. This CDR3 has 15 residues. Deletions cut 4 bases from V and 5 bases from J, with 18 bases between. CDR3 residues: CASSYQGGTLDEQYF. DNA of the CDR3: TGTGCCAGCAGCTACCAGGGGGGAACCCTGGACGAGCAGTACTTC.